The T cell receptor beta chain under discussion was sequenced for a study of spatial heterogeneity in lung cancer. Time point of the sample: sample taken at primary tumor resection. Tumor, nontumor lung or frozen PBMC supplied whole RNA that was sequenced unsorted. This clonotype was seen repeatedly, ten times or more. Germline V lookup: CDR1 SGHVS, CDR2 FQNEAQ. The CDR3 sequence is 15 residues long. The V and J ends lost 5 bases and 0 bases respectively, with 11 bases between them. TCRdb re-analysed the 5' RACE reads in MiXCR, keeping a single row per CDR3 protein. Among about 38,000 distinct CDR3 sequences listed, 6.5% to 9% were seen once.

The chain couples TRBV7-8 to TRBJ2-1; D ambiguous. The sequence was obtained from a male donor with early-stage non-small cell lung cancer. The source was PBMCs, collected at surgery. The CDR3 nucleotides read TGTGCCAGCAGCCCCCTCGCGGACTCCTACAATGAGCAGTTCTTC. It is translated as CASSPLADSYNEQFF.